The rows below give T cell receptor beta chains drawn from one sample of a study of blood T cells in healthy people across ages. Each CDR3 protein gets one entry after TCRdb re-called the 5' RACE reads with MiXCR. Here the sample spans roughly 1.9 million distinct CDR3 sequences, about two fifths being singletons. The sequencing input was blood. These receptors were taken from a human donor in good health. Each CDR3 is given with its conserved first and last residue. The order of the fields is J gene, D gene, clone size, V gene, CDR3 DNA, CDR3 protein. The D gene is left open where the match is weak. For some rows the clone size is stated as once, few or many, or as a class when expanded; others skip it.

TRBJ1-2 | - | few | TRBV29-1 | TGCAGCGTTGATGGCCGTAACTATGGCTACACCTTC | CSVDGRNYGYTF
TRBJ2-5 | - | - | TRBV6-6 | TGTGCCGCTCAGGGGGGCGGGGAGACACAAGAGACCCAGTACTTC | CAAQGGGETQETQYF
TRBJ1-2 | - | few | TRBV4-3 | TGCGCCAGCAGCCAAGAGCTTAACAAGAACTATGGCTACACCTTC | CASSQELNKNYGYTF
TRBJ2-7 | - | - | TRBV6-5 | TGTGCCAGCAGCCGACGGGGGGCCTACTCCTACGAGCAGTACTTC | CASSRRGAYSYEQYF
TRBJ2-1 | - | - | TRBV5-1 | TGCGCCAGCAGCTCCGTCCGGTGGGCCTACAATGAGCAGTTCTTC | CASSSVRWAYNEQFF
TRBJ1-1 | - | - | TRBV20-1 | TGCAGTGCTAGAGATTCAGGGGACGAGGGTCAAGCTTTCTTT | CSARDSGDEGQAFF
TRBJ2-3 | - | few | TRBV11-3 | TGTGCCAGCAGCTTACAGCCTAGTTCAGATACGCAGTATTTT | CASSLQPSSDTQYF
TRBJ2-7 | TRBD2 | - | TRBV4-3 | TGCGCCAGCAGCCAAGAAAGGGAAACGGTGGGGCTAGCGGCGAAATCCTACGAGCAGTACTTC | CASSQERETVGLAAKSYEQYF
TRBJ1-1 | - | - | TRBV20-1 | TGCAGTGCTAGAGCCTCCCTAATGAACACTGAAGCTTTCTTT | CSARASLMNTEAFF
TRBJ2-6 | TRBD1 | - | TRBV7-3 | TGTGCCAGCAGCTCCCCAACAGGGGCGTGGGGGGCCAACGTCCTGACTTTC | CASSSPTGAWGANVLTF
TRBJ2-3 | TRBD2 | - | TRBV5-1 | TGCACCAGCAGCACCCGGGCTAGCGGGCCCACAGATACGCAGTATTTT | CTSSTRASGPTDTQYF
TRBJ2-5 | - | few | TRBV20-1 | TGCAGTGCTTCGGAGCCGGATCGATCCCAGTACTTC | CSASEPDRSQYF
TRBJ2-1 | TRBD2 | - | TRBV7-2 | TGTGCCAGCAGCCCGAGGGGACTAGCGGGAATTGGGTACAATGAGCAGTTCTTC | CASSPRGLAGIGYNEQFF
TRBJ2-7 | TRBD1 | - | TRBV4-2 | TGTGCCAGCAGCCCAACAACTCAGGGGGTGGAGTACGAGCAGTACTTC | CASSPTTQGVEYEQYF
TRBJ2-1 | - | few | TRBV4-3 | TGCGCCAGCAGCGGAGACCCCAGGGGCAGACACACCTACAATGAGCAGTTCTTC | CASSGDPRGRHTYNEQFF
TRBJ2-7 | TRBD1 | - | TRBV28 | TGTGCCAGCGCCGGGGACAGACCCTACGAGCAGTACTTC | CASAGDRPYEQYF
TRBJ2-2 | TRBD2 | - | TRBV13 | TGTGCCAGCAGCTTATACGGGACTAGCGGCAACACCGGGGAGCTGTTTTTT | CASSLYGTSGNTGELFF
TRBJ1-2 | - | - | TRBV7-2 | TGTGCCAGCACCGAGGGGGGCAGTTCTAACTATGGCTACACCTTC | CASTEGGSSNYGYTF
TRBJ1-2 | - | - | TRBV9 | TGTGCCAGCAGCGTAGGAGAGGGGACCACCGTAGCCGGCTACACCTTC | CASSVGEGTTVAGYTF
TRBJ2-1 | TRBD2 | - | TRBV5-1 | TGCGCCAGCAGCTCGGGACTAGCGGACGACAATGAGCAGTTCTTC | CASSSGLADDNEQFF
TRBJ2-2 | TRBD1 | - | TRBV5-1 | TGCGCCAGCAGCTGGACAGGGGGCGCGGACACCGGGGAGCTGTTTTTT | CASSWTGGADTGELFF
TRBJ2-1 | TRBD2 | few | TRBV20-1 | TGCAGTGTCCGCTCTAGCGGGGGCCCCTACAATGAGCAGTTCTTC | CSVRSSGGPYNEQFF